One sample yielded the 9 T cell receptor beta chains listed below, sequenced in a study of blood T cell repertoires in COVID-19. Measured with immunoSEQ multiplex PCR; TCRdb has only the in-frame clones, and not every one. The sample consists of approximately 390,000 clones, approximately 89% of them appearing once. Sequencing was carried out using peripheral blood. The receptors here all came from a woman aged 55-69 years with COVID-19, enrolled during active disease.

The DNA of the CDR3 is TGCGCCAGCAGCCATACCCAGGGGGAGGCGCAGCCCCAGCATTTT. Encoded protein: CASSHTQGEAQPQHF. The rearrangement joins TRBV4-1 to TRBJ1-5; 7 bases are shared with TRBD1. Germline CDR1 reads MGHRA; CDR2 reads YSYEKL. The ends lost 3 bases at V and 7 bases at J; junction bases unmatched: 9. The CDR3 is 15 residues long.

The chain uses TRBV7-9 and TRBJ1-5; D is perhaps TRBD1 (6 bases). This CDR3 has 15 residues. Germline V CDR1 and CDR2: SEHNR, FQNEAQ (reference sequence). V gave up 1 base and J gave up 3 bases, with 10 bases separating them. This CDR3 reads CASSLGGGDNQPQHF. The CDR3 coding sequence is TGTGCCAGCAGCTTAGGAGGGGGAGACAATCAGCCCCAGCATTTT.

This rearrangement joins TRBV3-1 (or the pseudogene TRBV3-2) to TRBJ2-3; 10 nucleotides align to TRBD2. With 2 bases clipped from V and 5 bases from J, the junction kept 4 bases outside the gene matches. The CDR3 runs 15 residues. CDR1 and CDR2 from the germline V gene are LGHDT and YNNKEL (reference sequence). CDR3 region: CASSQSGGAGDTQYF. The CDR3 DNA follows: TGTGCCAGCAGCCAAAGCGGGGGGGCGGGAGATACGCAGTATTTT.

The J gene is TRBJ1-2, the V gene TRBV6-5; TRBD1 matches 7 bases. The CDR3 is made up of 12 amino acids. Looked up from germline, CDR1 is MNHEY and CDR2 is SVGAGI. J was trimmed by 4 bases and V by 8 bases; bases with no gene match: 4. The CDR3 coding sequence is TGTGCCAGCCAAGGGACAGCCTATGGCTACACCTTC. Amino acid sequence: CASQGTAYGYTF.

The V gene is TRBV7-9, the J gene TRBJ2-7; 7 bases are shared with TRBD1. Germline V gives CDR1 SEHNR, CDR2 FQNEAQ (reference sequence). The CDR3 is 14 amino acids. The trim removed 4 bases at V and 4 bases at J, leaving 7 bases unmatched. The CDR3 DNA reads TGTGCCAGCAGCTACACAGGGGTGCAATACGAGCAGTACTTC. As protein: CASSYTGVQYEQYF.

Regarding this clone: A junction boundary mismatches the germline segment, possibly from a read error. The chain couples TRBV2 to TRBJ2-1; D uncertain. The germline V gene has CDR1 SNHLY and CDR2 FYNNEI. The CDR3 totals 9 residues. CDR3 bases: TGTGCCAGCAGTAACATCAGGCTCTTC. This encodes CASSNIRLF.

Only a few counts were recorded for this clone. The chain employs TRBV28 and TRBJ1-1; 8 bases are shared with TRBD1. V gave up 5 bases and J gave up 0 bases; unmatched junction bases: 8. The CDR3 is 16 residues long. Germline V gene lookup returns CDR1 MDHEN and CDR2 SYDVKM. The CDR3 reads CASSRQGFFLNTEAFF. The CDR3 DNA is TGTGCCAGCAGTCGACAGGGGTTTTTCCTGAACACTGAAGCTTTCTTT.

The V and J genes are TRBV7-6 and TRBJ1-6; 9 bases align to TRBD1. The CDR3 is 14 residues long. The germline CDR1 and CDR2 sequences are SGHVS and FNYEAQ. With V trimmed by 5 bases and J by 9 bases, 5 bases remained unmatched. The CDR3 nucleotides are TGTGCCAGCAGCACAGGGGGCGGGGGTTCACCCCTCCACTTT. Protein product: CASSTGGGGSPLHF.

Notes on this clone: The limits of the CDR3 on the DNA are not certain, so only TCRdb's listed CDR3 is given. The V gene is TRBV7-2, the J gene TRBJ1-1. Germline CDR1 is SGHTA and CDR2 is FQGNSA. A total of 16 residues make up the CDR3, ends included. The CDR3 sequence is CASSPGKQYFGTEAFF.